The rows below give T cell receptor beta chains drawn from one sample of a study of memory CD4+ T cells and cytomegalovirus serostatus. Repertoires were generated with immunoSEQ multiplex PCR, while TCRdb's copy carries only in-frame clones and drops some. The table shows 60,000 to 70,000 clones, with 60% to 85% occurring only once. The sample comprised memory CD4+ T cells from blood. All receptors derive from an adult in good health and CMV-seronegative. Some clones in this sample may be carry-over from other donors' samples. Both conserved end residues are part of each CDR3. A D gene is named only where the DNA matches it firmly. A clone size is listed for some rows: how often the clone was seen (once, few, many), or a class if it is expanded.

d_call	clone_size	j_call	v_call	cdr3_nt	cdr3_aa
TRBD1	.	TRBJ1-4	TRBV5-1	TGCGCCAGCAGCTTGGGGGGACAGGGTAGTGAAAAACTGTTTTTT	CASSLGGQGSEKLFF
.	.	TRBJ2-3	TRBV19	TGTGCCAGTAGTAGAGCAGATACGCAGTATTTT	CASSRADTQYF
.	once	TRBJ1-4	TRBV30	TGTGCCTGGAGTCGTACGCCCGGCGGTGAAAAACTGTTTTTT	CAWSRTPGGEKLFF
.	.	TRBJ1-1	TRBV28	TGTGCCAGCAGTTGGGAGGGTTCGAACACTGAAGCTTTCTTT	CASSWEGSNTEAFF
TRBD1	once	TRBJ2-2	TRBV7-3	TGTGCCAGCAGCCTCCGGACAGGGGGCAGCGGGGAGCTGTTTTTT	CASSLRTGGSGELFF
TRBD2	.	TRBJ2-1	TRBV19	TGTGCCAGTAGAGAACTAGCGGGGGGGCTCAATGAGCAGTTCTTC	CASRELAGGLNEQFF
.	many	TRBJ1-1	TRBV2	TGTGCCAGCAGCGAACAGGGTAGCCTATCTGAAGCTTTCTTT	CASSEQGSLSEAFF
.	.	TRBJ1-5	TRBV2	TGTGCCAGCAGGCGAGGGATGAGGGACAATCAGCCCCAGCATTTT	CASRRGMRDNQPQHF
.	.	TRBJ1-3	TRBV7-2	TGTGCCAGCAGCGCATTCGGGACAATCTCTGGAAACACCATATATTTT	CASSAFGTISGNTIYF
.	once	TRBJ1-1	TRBV11-2	TGTGCCAGCAGCGTCGAAGTGGGGACTGAAGCTTTCTTT	CASSVEVGTEAFF
.	.	TRBJ2-1	TRBV11-2	TGTGCCAGCAGCCCGTCGGGACTTTTTCAGAACAATGAGCAGTTCTTC	CASSPSGLFQNNEQFF
.	.	TRBJ2-1	TRBV7-2	TGTGCCAGCAGTCCGTTTGGGGCCAATGAGCAGTTCTTC	CASSPFGANEQFF
.	.	TRBJ2-2	TRBV30	TGTGCCTGGAGTGTTGAGGGGACCGGGGAGCTGTTTTTT	CAWSVEGTGELFF
TRBD1	.	TRBJ1-2	TRBV27	TGTGCCAGTCATCCTGGGGGACAGGGCCATGGCTACACCTTC	CASHPGGQGHGYTF
TRBD1	.	TRBJ1-5	TRBV30	TGTGCCTGGGCCGGGGGGGACAGGGGTGGCCAGCCCCAGCATTTT	CAWAGGDRGGQPQHF
.	.	TRBJ1-1	TRBV5-1	TGCGCCAGCAGCTTGGAATGGGGACCTAGGGCGGAAGCTTTCTTT	CASSLEWGPRAEAFF
TRBD1	few	TRBJ1-2	TRBV28	TGTGCCAGCAGTTCGACCAATTACTCACGACAGGGCTCTAACTATGGCTACACCTTC	CASSSTNYSRQGSNYGYTF
.	few	TRBJ1-2	TRBV30	TGTGCCTGGAAGGTTCCGGGGAACTATGGCTACACCTTC	CAWKVPGNYGYTF
TRBD2	.	TRBJ2-3	TRBV9	TGTGCCAGCAGCCCGGAGCGGGGGGGTTTCACAGATACGCAGTATTTT	CASSPERGGFTDTQYF
.	.	TRBJ1-1	TRBV9	TGTGCCAGCAGCGTAGGGACAGAATTTGAAGCTTTCTTT	CASSVGTEFEAFF
TRBD2	.	TRBJ2-7	TRBV7-2	TGTGCCAGCAGCTCCATAGTAGCGGGAGAGCAGTACTTC	CASSSIVAGEQYF
.	few	TRBJ1-1	TRBV4-3	TGCGCCAGCAGCCAGGAACAGGGTTGGACTGAAGCTTTCTTT	CASSQEQGWTEAFF
.	.	TRBJ2-2	TRBV6-5	TGTGCCACCCGGACAGAGGCGAACACCGGGGAGCTGTTTTTT	CATRTEANTGELFF
TRBD1	.	TRBJ1-3	TRBV18	TGTGCCAGCTCACTCGGACAGGGGAGCTCTGGAAACACCATATATTTT	CASSLGQGSSGNTIYF